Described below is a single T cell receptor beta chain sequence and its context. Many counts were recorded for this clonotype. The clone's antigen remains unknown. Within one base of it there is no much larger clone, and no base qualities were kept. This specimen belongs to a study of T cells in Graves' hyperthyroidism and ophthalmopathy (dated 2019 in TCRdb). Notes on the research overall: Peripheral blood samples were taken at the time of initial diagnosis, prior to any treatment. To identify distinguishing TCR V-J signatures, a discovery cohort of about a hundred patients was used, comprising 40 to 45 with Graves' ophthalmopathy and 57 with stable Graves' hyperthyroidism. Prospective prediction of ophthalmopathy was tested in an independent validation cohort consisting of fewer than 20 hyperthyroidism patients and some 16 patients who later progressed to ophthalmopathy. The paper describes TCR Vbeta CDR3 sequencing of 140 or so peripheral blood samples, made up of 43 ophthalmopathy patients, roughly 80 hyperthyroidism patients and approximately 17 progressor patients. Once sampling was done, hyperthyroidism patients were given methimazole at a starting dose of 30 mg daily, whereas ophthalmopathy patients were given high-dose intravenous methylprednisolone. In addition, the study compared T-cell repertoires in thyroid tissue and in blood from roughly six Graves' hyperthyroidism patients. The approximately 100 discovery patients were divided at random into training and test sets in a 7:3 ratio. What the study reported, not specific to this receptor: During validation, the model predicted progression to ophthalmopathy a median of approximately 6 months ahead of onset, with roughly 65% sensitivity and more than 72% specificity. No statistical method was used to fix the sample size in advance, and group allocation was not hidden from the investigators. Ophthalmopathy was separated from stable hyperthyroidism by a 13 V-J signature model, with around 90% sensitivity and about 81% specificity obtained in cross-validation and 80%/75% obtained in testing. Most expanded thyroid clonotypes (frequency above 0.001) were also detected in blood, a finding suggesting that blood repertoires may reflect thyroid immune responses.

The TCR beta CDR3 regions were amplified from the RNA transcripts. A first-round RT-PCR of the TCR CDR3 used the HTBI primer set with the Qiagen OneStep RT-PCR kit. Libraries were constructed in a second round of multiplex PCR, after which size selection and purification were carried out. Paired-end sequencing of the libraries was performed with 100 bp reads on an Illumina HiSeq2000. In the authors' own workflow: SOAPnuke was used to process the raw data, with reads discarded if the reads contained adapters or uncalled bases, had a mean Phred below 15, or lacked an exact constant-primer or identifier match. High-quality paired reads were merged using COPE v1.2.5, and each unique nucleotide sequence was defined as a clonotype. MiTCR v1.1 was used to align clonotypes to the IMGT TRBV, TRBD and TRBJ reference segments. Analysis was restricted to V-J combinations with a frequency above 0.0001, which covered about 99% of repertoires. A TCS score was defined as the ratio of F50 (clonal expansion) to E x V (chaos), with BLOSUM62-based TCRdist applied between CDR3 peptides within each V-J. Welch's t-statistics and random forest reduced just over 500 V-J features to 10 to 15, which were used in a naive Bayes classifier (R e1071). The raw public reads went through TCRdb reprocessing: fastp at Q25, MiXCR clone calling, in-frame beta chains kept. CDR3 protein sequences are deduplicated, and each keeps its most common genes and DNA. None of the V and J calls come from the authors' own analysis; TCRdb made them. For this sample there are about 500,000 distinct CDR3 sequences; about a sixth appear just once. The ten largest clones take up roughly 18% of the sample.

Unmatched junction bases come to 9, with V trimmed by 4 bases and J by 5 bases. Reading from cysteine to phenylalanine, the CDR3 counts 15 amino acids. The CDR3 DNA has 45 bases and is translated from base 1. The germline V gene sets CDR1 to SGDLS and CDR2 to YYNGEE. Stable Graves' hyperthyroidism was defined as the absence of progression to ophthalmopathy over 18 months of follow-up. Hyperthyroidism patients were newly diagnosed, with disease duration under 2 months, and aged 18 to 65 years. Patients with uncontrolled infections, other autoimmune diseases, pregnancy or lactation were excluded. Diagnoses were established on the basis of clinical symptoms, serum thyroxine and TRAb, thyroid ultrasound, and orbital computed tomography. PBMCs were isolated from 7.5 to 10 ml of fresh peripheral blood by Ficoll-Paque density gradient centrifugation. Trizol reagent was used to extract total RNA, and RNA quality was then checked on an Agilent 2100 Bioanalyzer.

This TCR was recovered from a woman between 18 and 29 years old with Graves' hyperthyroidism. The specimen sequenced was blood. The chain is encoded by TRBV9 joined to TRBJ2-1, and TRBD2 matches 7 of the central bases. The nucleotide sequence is TGTGCCAGCAGCTCGCGGGCCGGGAGGAACAATGAGCAGTTCTTC. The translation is CASSSRAGRNNEQFF.